These 22 T cell receptor beta chains came from one sample sequenced in a study of identical twins. TCRdb re-derived calls from the 5' RACE reads in MiXCR, one entry per CDR3 protein. The sample has 250,000 to 350,000 distinct CDR3 sequences, just under 9.5% seen once. Separately, the same data were catalogued under a study of yellow fever vaccine responses in identical twins.

The specimen sequenced was CD8+ T cells sorted from blood. The receptors derive from a woman between 18 and 30 years old in good health.

This clonotype was picked up a small number of times. The gene calls are TRBV7-9 and TRBJ2-7; D gene ambiguous. The CDR3 runs 15 residues. Between the trimmed V and J ends, which lost 2 bases and 2 bases, there was a span of 13 bases. Germline V gene data show CDR1 as SEHNR and CDR2 as FQNEAQ (reference sequence). The CDR3 region has the DNA TGTGCCAGCAGCTTAAGGGCAAACACGGCCTACGAGCAGTACTTC. Its translation: CASSLRANTAYEQYF.

The table lists this clonotype with many counts. This rearrangement joins TRBV16 to TRBJ2-1; a weak D match, TRBD1 (5 bases). The CDR3 runs 13 residues. V lost 0 bases to trimming and J lost 7 bases, with 7 bases between them. Germline values: CDR1 KGHSY, CDR2 FQNENV. The CDR3 region has the DNA TGTGCCAGCAGCCAATCGGGGCAGAATGAGCAGTTCTTC. This codes for CASSQSGQNEQFF.

The chain carries TRBV10-3 and TRBJ2-3, with a tentative D call TRBD2 (6 bases). V lost 9 bases to trimming and J lost 2 bases, with 12 bases between them. CDR3 length: 13 amino acids. Germline values: CDR1 ENHRY, CDR2 SYGVKD. The DNA for the CDR3 is TGTGCCATTTACCGGGACTCCACAGATACGCAGTATTTT. This encodes CAIYRDSTDTQYF.

This clonotype was observed a few times. The chain recombines TRBV2 with TRBJ1-2; possible D gene TRBD1, 5 bases. This CDR3 has 17 residues. With 3 bases removed from V and 2 bases from J, the gap between germline ends came to 19 bases. Looked up from germline, CDR1 is SNHLY and CDR2 is FYNNEI. The CDR3 coding sequence is TGTGCCAGCAGTGAGGTAGCTTTAGGGGAAATCAACTATGGCTACACCTTC. Residues: CASSEVALGEINYGYTF.

The chain has TRBV20-1 and TRBJ2-7; 11 nucleotides agree with TRBD2. The CDR3 is made up of 16 amino acids. Germline V gene data show CDR1 as DFQATT and CDR2 as SNEGSKA (reference sequence). The ends lost 3 bases at V and 3 bases at J; junction bases unmatched: 10. CDR3 bases: TGCAGTGCTAGTTATCCTAGCGGGGGGCTTGGCTACGAGCAGTACTTC. It is translated as CSASYPSGGLGYEQYF.

In its sample, this clonotype was seen a few times. This chain uses TRBV20-1 with TRBJ2-7; perhaps TRBD1 as D (6 bases). Germline V gives CDR1 DFQATT, CDR2 SNEGSKA (reference sequence). V lost 6 bases, J lost 3 bases, and 12 bases lay in between. This CDR3 region has 12 residues. This chain's CDR3 is CSATTGNYEQYF. The DNA for the CDR3 is TGCAGTGCAACCACAGGGAACTACGAGCAGTACTTC.

The chain employs TRBV19 and TRBJ2-7; tentatively, D is TRBD1 or TRBD2 (5 bases each). Germline assignment: CDR1 LNHDA and CDR2 SQIVND (reference sequence). Trimming took off 5 bases at V and 2 bases at J, with 13 bases between the two ends. The length of the CDR3 is 14 residues. CDR3 residues: CASSDGTGPYEQYF. CDR3 bases: TGTGCCAGTAGTGACGGGACGGGACCCTACGAGCAGTACTTC.

The chain links TRBV11-2 to TRBJ2-7; no clear D gene. The CDR3 length is 14 residues. Germline V CDR1 and CDR2: SGHAT, FQNNGV. V gave up 3 bases and J gave up 0 bases, with 9 bases separating them. The CDR3 coding sequence is TGTGCCAGCAGCTTCTCCCTAAGCTCCTACGAGCAGTACTTC. Protein product: CASSFSLSSYEQYF.

There are many counts of this clonotype. CDR3 in amino acids: CAISESLTVDQYF. DNA of the CDR3: TGTGCCATCAGTGAGTCATTGACCGTTGACCAGTACTTC. This rearrangement joins TRBV10-3 to TRBJ2-4; D gene ambiguous. There are 13 residues in the CDR3. CDR1 and CDR2 (germline): ENHRY, SYGVKD. With 0 bases removed from V and 13 bases from J, the gap between germline ends came to 13 bases.

This clonotype has only a few counts. CDR3 protein: CASSGGDLISYEQYF. CDR3 DNA sequence: TGTGCCAGCAGCGGGGGGGACCTAATATCCTACGAGCAGTACTTC. The rearrangement links TRBV7-9 to TRBJ2-7; 7 nucleotides match TRBD2. The V segment lost 5 bases and the J segment 1 base; nucleotides outside the gene matches: 8. The CDR3 is 15 amino acids. The germline V gene encodes CDR1 SEHNR and CDR2 FQNEAQ (reference sequence).

This clonotype has ten or more counts. V is TRBV7-9 and J is TRBJ2-7; 8 nucleotides line up with TRBD1. Germline trimming cut 5 bases from V and 4 bases from J; bases unmatched to any gene: 13. Germline CDR1 reads SEHNR; CDR2 reads FQNEAQ (reference sequence). This CDR3 has 16 amino acids. CDR3 nucleotides: TGTGCCAGCAGCCCTTACGGGACAGGAGATCTTTACGAGCAGTACTTC. Translation: CASSPYGTGDLYEQYF.

In this sample, this clonotype turned up a few times. This chain uses TRBV9 with TRBJ2-7, with 9 bases that match TRBD1. There are 16 residues in the CDR3. V trimming: 0 bases; J trimming: 0 bases; junction bases outside the gene matches: 4. Germline V gene lookup returns CDR1 SGDLS and CDR2 YYNGEE. This CDR3 reads CASSVEGTGYSYEQYF. The DNA of the CDR3 is TGTGCCAGCAGCGTAGAGGGGACAGGGTACTCCTACGAGCAGTACTTC.

The table lists this clonotype with many counts. This chain joins TRBV9 and TRBJ2-3; possible D gene TRBD2, 6 bases. The length of the CDR3 is 16 residues. Germline assignment: CDR1 SGDLS and CDR2 YYNGEE. Trimming stripped 3 bases from V and 0 bases from J, with 14 bases between. The CDR3 sequence: CASSAGDRSSTDTQYF. The CDR3 DNA reads as TGTGCCAGCAGCGCGGGGGATAGATCTAGCACAGATACGCAGTATTTT.

This clonotype was observed a few times. CDR3 sequence: CASSRVAGEVDEQFF. Written as DNA, the CDR3 is TGCGCCAGCAGCCGCGTAGCGGGAGAGGTCGATGAGCAGTTCTTC. The chain employs TRBV4-1 and TRBJ2-1; TRBD2 matches at 9 bases. Germline-derived CDR1 and CDR2 are MGHRA and YSYEKL. The CDR3 totals 15 residues. V lost 4 bases, J lost 8 bases, and 9 bases stayed unmatched.

This clonotype was seen at least ten times. CDR3 sequence reads: CASSLQYASADTQYF. CDR3 bases: TGTGCCAGCAGCTTGCAGTACGCGTCGGCAGATACGCAGTATTTT. The chain has TRBV5-6 and TRBJ2-3; unclear D gene. The CDR3 sequence is 15 residues long. The ends were cut back, 1 base at V and 4 bases at J, with 13 bases in the middle. Looked up from germline, CDR1 is SGHDT and CDR2 is YYEEEE.

The CDR3 DNA reads as TGTGCCAGCAGTTGGGCGATCTCTGGGGCCAACGTCCTGACTTTC. The encoded protein is CASSWAISGANVLTF. This sequence joins TRBV7-6 and TRBJ2-6; D remains unclear. Germline CDR1 SGHVS, CDR2 FNYEAQ. V was shortened by 6 bases and J by 0 bases, with 9 bases between the two germline ends. This CDR3 is 15 amino acids long.

The chain carries TRBV6-1 and TRBJ2-1, with a tentative D call TRBD2 (5 bases). There are 14 residues in the CDR3. Germline CDR1 is MNHNS and CDR2 is SASEGT. The V gene lost 5 bases and the J gene lost 5 bases, with 13 bases spanning the gap. The CDR3 region is CASSPTRENNEQFF. The DNA for the CDR3 is TGTGCCAGCAGTCCCACCCGGGAAAACAATGAGCAGTTCTTC.

This chain connects TRBV7-6 to TRBJ2-7; 9 nucleotides align to TRBD1. The CDR3 consists of 14 residues. Germline lookup yields CDR1 SGHVS and CDR2 FNYEAQ. The ends lost 2 bases at V and 6 bases at J; junction bases unmatched: 5. CDR3 protein: CASSLRGTGSEQYF. CDR3 sequence (DNA): TGTGCCAGCAGCTTACGTGGGACAGGGTCCGAGCAGTACTTC. The complete variable domain, with remaining parts taken from reference TRBV7-6 and TRBJ2-7, reads GAGVSQSPRYKVTKRGQDVALRCDPISGHVSLYWYRQALGQGPEFLTYFNYEAQQDKSGLPNDRFSAERPEGSISTLTIQRTEQRDSAMYRCASSLRGTGSEQYFGPGTRLTVT.

The chain uses TRBV12-3 or TRBV12-4 and TRBJ2-3, with 9 positions matching TRBD2. The CDR3 loop spans 17 amino acids. With V trimmed by 1 base and J by 5 bases, 10 bases remained unmatched. CDR3 nucleotides: TGTGCCAGCAGTTTAGACCCTAGCGGGGCCTCTGTAGATACGCAGTATTTT. Amino acids: CASSLDPSGASVDTQYF.

At least ten counts were recorded for this clonotype. The chain carries TRBV4-2 and TRBJ2-1; 8 bases match TRBD1. The J segment lost 8 bases and the V segment lost 0 bases, leaving 6 bases of the junction unmatched. Per germline, CDR1 LGHNA and CDR2 YNFKEQ. This CDR3 contains 15 residues. The CDR3 sequence is CASSQEWQGADEQFF. Here the CDR3 DNA reads TGTGCCAGCAGCCAAGAATGGCAGGGGGCGGATGAGCAGTTCTTC.

This clonotype was counted many times. This chain links TRBV4-3 with TRBJ2-1; the D is unclear. The germline V gene encodes CDR1 LGHNA and CDR2 YSLEER. The CDR3 is made up of 15 amino acids. The ends were cut back, 0 bases at V and 0 bases at J, with 6 bases in the middle. The CDR3 DNA sequence: TGCGCCAGCAGCCAAGATCAGAGCTCCTACAATGAGCAGTTCTTC. It yields the protein CASSQDQSSYNEQFF.

This clonotype was detected ten times or more. The chain is built from TRBV7-2 and TRBJ2-1, with 9 bases lining up with TRBD2. CDR3 length: 15 residues. Trimming cost V 3 bases and J 4 bases; bases outside gene matches: 4. Germline V lookup: CDR1 SGHTA, CDR2 FQGNSA. The chain's CDR3 is CASSFLLAGYNEQFF. Written as DNA, the CDR3 is TGTGCCAGCAGCTTTTTGCTAGCGGGATACAATGAGCAGTTCTTC.